This T cell receptor (beta chain) was sequenced in a study of technical replicates of blood from several donors. Profiled with immunoSEQ multiplex PCR; TCRdb holds only in-frame clones, not every one. The sample includes 95,000 or so clones, around 95% of them seen just once. The CDR3 consists of 8 residues. V was shortened by 3 bases and J by 10 bases, with 3 bases between the two germline ends. Germline V gene sequence: CDR1 DFQATT, CDR2 SNEGSKA (reference sequence). This chain connects TRBV20-1 to TRBJ1-1; D uncertain. The receptor was isolated from a human donor in good health. Sequenced: T cells isolated from PBMCs. The CDR3 sequence is CSASRAFF. The CDR3 nucleotides read TGCAGTGCTAGCCGAGCTTTCTTT.